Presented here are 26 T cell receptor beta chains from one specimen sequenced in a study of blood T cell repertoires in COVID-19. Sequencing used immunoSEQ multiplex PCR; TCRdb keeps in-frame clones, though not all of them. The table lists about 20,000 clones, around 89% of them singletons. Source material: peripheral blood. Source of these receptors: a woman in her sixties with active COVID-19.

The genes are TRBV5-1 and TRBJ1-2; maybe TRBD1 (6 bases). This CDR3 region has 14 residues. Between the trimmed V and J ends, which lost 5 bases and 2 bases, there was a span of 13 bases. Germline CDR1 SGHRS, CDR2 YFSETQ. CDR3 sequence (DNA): TGCGCCAGCAGTCATGACGACAGGAACTATGGCTACACCTTC. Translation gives CASSHDDRNYGYTF.

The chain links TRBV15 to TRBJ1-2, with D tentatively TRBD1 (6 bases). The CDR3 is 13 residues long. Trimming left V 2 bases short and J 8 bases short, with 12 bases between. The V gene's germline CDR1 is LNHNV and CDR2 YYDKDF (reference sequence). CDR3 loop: CATSRPTGSGYTF. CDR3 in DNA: TGTGCCACCAGCAGACCGACAGGTAGCGGCTACACCTTC.

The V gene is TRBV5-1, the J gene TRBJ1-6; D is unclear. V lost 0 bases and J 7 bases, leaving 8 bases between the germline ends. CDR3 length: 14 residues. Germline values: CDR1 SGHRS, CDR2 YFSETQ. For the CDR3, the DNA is TGCGCCAGCAGCTTGGGCGACATAAATTCACCCCTCCACTTT. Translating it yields CASSLGDINSPLHF.

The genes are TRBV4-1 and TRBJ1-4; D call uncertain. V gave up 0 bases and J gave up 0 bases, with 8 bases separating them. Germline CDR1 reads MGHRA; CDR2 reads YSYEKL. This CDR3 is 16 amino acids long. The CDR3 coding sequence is TGCGCCAGCAGCCAAGACACTACTGCAACTAATGAAAAACTGTTTTTT. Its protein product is CASSQDTTATNEKLFF.

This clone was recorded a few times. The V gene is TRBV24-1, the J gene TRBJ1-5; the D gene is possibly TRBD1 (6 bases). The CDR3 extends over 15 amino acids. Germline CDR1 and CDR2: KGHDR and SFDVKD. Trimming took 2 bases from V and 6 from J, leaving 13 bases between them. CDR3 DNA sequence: TGTGCCACCAGTGATTCGGGGGGCGAAGTTCAGCCCCAGCATTTT. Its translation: CATSDSGGEVQPQHF.

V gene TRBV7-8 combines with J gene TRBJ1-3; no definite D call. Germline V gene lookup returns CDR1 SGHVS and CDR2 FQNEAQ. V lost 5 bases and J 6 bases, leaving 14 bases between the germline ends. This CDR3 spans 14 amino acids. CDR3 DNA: TGTGCCAGCAGCACGAGTGGAGGGCTAAACACCATATATTTT. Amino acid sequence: CASSTSGGLNTIYF. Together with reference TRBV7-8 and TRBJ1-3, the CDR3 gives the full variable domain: GAGVSQSPRYKVAKRGQDVALRCDPISGHVSLFWYQQALGQGPEFLTYFQNEAQLDKSGLPSDRFFAERPEGSVSTLKIQRTQQEDSAVYLCASSTSGGLNTIYFGEGSWLTVV.

Here the CDR3 reads CASSQSSYNSPLHF. CDR3 DNA: TGTGCCAGCAGCCAGAGCTCCTATAATTCACCCCTCCACTTT. This chain links TRBV3-1 (or the pseudogene TRBV3-2) with TRBJ1-6; D not certain. This CDR3 comprises 14 residues. Germline V gene data show CDR1 as LGHDT and CDR2 as YNNKEL (reference sequence). The V gene lost 3 bases and the J gene lost 0 bases, with 3 bases spanning the gap.

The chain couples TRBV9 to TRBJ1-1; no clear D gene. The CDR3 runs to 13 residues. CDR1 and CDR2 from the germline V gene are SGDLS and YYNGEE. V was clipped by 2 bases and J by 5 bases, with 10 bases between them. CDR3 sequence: CASSVATGTEAFF. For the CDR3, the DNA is TGTGCCAGCAGCGTTGCCACGGGGACTGAAGCTTTCTTT. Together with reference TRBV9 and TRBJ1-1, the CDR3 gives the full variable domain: DSGVTQTPKHLITATGQRVTLRCSPRSGDLSVYWYQQSLDQGLQFLIQYYNGEERAKGNILERFSAQQFPDLHSELNLSSLELGDSALYFCASSVATGTEAFFGQGTRLTVV.

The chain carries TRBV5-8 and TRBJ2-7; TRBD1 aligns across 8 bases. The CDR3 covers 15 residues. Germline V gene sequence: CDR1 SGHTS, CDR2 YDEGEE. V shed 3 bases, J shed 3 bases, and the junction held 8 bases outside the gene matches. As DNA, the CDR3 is TGTGCCAGCAGCTCCGGACAGGGAACCTTCTACGAGCAGTACTTC. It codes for CASSSGQGTFYEQYF.

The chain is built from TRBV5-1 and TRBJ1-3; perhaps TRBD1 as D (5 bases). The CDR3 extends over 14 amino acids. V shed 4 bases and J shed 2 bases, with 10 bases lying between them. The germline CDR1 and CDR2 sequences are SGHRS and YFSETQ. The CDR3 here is CASSEQVAGNTIYF. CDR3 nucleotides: TGCGCCAGCAGCGAACAGGTAGCTGGAAACACCATATATTTT. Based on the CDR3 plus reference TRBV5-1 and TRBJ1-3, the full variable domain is KAGVTQTPRYLIKTRGQQVTLSCSPISGHRSVSWYQQTPGQGLQFLFEYFSETQRNKGNFPGRFSGRQFSNSRSEMNVSTLELGDSALYLCASSEQVAGNTIYFGEGSWLTVV.

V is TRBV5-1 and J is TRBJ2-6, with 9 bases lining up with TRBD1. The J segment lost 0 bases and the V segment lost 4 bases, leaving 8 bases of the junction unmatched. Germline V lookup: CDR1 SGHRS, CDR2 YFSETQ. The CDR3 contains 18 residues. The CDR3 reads CASSLMGQGVSGANVLTF. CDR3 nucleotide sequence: TGCGCCAGCAGCCTTATGGGACAGGGCGTCTCTGGGGCCAACGTCCTGACTTTC. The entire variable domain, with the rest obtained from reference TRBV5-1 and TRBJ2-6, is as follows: KAGVTQTPRYLIKTRGQQVTLSCSPISGHRSVSWYQQTPGQGLQFLFEYFSETQRNKGNFPGRFSGRQFSNSRSEMNVSTLELGDSALYLCASSLMGQGVSGANVLTFGAGSRLTVL.

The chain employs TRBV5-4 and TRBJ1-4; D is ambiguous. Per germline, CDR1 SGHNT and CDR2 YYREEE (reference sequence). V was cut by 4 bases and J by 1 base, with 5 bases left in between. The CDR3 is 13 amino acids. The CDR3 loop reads CASSIGTNEKLFF. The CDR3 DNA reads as TGTGCCAGCAGCATCGGAACTAATGAAAAACTGTTTTTT. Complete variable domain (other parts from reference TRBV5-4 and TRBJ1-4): ETGVTQSPTHLIKTRGQQVTLRCSSQSGHNTVSWYQQALGQGPQFIFQYYREEENGRGNFPPRFSGLQFPNYSSELNVNALELDDSALYLCASSIGTNEKLFFGSGTQLSVL.

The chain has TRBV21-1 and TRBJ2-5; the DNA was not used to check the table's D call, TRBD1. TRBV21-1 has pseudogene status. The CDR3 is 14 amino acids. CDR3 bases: TGTGCCAGCAGCAGCACAGGGTACCAAGAGACCCAGTACTTC. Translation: CASSSTGYQETQYF.

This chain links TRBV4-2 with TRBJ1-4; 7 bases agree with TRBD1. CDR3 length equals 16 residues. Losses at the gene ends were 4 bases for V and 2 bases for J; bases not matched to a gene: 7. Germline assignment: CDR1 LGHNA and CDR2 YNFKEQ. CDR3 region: CASSRVTQGTNEKLFF. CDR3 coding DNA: TGTGCCAGCAGCCGGGTGACACAGGGGACTAATGAAAAACTGTTTTTT.

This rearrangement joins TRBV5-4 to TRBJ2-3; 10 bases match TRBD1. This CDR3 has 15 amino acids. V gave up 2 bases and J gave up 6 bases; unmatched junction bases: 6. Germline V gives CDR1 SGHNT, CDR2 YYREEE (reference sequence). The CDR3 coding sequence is TGTGCCAGCAGCTTAGGTGACAGGGGGCGGGATACGCAGTATTTT. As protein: CASSLGDRGRDTQYF.

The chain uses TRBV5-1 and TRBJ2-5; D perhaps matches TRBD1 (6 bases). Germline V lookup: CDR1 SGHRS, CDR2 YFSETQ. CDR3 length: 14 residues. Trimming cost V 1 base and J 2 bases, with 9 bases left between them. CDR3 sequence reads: CASSLMTGQETQYF. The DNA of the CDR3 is TGCGCCAGCAGCTTGATGACAGGTCAAGAGACCCAGTACTTC.

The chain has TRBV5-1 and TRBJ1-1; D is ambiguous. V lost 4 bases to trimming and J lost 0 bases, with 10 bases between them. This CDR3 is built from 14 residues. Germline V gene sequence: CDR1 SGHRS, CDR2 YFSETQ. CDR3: CASSGGSMNTEAFF. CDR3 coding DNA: TGCGCCAGCAGCGGCGGGTCCATGAACACTGAAGCTTTCTTT. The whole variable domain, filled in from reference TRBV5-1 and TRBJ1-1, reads KAGVTQTPRYLIKTRGQQVTLSCSPISGHRSVSWYQQTPGQGLQFLFEYFSETQRNKGNFPGRFSGRQFSNSRSEMNVSTLELGDSALYLCASSGGSMNTEAFFGQGTRLTVV.

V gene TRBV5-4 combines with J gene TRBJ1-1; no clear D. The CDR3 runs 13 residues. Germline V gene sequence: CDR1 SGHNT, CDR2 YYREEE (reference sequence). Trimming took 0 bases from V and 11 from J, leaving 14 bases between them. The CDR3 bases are TGTGCCAGCAGCTTGGGGGAGAGACGTAAGGCTTTCTTT. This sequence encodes CASSLGERRKAFF.

As DNA, the CDR3 is TGTGCCAGCAGCCGAGGCCGGCCGTCGAACACCGGGGAGCTGTTTTTT. It is translated as CASSRGRPSNTGELFF. This chain links TRBV14 with TRBJ2-2; D unclear. The CDR3 runs to 16 residues. Between the trimmed V and J ends, which lost 4 bases and 0 bases, there was a span of 12 bases. Looked up from germline, CDR1 is SGHDN and CDR2 is FVKESK.

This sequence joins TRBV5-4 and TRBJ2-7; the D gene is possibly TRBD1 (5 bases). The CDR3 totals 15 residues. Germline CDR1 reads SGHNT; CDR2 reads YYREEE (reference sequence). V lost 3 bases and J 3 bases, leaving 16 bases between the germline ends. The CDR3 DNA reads TGTGCCAGCAGCTCGAAGGACAAATCGCTCTACGAGCAGTACTTC. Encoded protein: CASSSKDKSLYEQYF.

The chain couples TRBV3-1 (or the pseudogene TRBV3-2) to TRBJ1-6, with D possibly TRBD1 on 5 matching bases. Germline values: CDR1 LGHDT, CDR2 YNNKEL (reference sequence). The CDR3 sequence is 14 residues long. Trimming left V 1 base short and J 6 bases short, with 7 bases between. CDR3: CASSQVGGNSPLHF. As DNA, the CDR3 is TGTGCCAGCAGCCAAGTCGGGGGTAATTCACCCCTCCACTTT.

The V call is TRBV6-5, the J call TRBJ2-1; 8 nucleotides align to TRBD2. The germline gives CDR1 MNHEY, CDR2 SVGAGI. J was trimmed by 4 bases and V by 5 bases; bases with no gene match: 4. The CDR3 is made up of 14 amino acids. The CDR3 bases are TGTGCCAGCAGTCGGGGCGGGGGGTACAATGAGCAGTTCTTC. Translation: CASSRGGGYNEQFF.

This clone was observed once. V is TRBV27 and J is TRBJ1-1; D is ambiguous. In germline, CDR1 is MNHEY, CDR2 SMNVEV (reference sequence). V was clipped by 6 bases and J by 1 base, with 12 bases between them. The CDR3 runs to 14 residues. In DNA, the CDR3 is TGTGCCAGCAGCCTACGGGGAGGGAACACTGAAGCTTTCTTT. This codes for CASSLRGGNTEAFF.

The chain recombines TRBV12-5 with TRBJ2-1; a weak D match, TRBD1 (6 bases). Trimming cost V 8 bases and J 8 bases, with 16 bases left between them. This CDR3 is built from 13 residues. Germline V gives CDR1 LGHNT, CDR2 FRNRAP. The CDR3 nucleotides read TGTGCTAGTTCGGGACACCCAGGGGATGAGCAGTTCTTC. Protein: CASSGHPGDEQFF.

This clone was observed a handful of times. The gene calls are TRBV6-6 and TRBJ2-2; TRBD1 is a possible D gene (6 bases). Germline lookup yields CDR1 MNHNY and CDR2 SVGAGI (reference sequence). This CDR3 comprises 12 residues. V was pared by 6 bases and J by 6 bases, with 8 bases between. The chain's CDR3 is CASSQGSGELFF. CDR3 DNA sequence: TGTGCCAGCAGCCAGGGGTCCGGGGAGCTGTTTTTT.

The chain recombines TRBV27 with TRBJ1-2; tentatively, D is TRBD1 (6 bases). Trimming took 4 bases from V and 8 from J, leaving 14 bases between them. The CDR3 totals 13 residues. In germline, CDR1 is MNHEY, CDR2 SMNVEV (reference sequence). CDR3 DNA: TGTGCCAGCAGTTACGCAGGGGCGAGGGGCTACACCTTC. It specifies CASSYAGARGYTF.